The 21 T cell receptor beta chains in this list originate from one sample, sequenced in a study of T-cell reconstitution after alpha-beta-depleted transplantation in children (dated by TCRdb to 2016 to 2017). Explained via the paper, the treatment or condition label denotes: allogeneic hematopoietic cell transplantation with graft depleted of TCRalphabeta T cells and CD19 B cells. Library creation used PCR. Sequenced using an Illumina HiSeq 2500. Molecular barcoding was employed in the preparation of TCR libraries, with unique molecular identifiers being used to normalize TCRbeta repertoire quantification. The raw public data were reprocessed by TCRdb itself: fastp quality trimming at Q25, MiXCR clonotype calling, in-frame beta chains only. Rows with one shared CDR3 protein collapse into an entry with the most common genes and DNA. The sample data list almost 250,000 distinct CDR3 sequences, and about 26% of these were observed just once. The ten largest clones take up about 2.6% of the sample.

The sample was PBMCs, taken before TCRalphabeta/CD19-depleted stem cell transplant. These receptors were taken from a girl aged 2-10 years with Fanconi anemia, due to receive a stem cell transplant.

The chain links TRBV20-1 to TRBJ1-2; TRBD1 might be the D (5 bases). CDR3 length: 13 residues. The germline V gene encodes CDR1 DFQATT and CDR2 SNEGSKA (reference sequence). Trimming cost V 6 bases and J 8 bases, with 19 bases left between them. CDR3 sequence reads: CSATGTEEWGYTF. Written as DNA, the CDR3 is TGCAGTGCAACGGGGACGGAAGAATGGGGCTACACCTTC.

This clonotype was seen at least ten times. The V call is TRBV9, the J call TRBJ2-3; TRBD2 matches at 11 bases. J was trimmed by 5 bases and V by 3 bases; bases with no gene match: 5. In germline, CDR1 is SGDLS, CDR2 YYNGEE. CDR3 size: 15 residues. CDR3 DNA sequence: TGTGCCAGCAGCGGTCAACTAGCGGGAGAAGATACGCAGTATTTT. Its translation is CASSGQLAGEDTQYF.

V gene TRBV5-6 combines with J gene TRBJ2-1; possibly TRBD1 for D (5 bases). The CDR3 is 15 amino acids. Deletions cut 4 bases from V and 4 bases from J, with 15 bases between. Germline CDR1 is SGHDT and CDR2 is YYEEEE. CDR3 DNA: TGTGCCAGCAGCGGGGTAGGGGTGTGGTACAATGAGCAGTTCTTC. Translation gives CASSGVGVWYNEQFF.

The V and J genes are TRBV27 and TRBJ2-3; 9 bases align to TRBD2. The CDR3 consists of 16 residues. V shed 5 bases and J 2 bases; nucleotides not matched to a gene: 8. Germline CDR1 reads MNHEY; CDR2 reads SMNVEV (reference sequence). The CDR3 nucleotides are TGTGCCAGCAGTCCCTCTAGCGGGGACATCACAGATACGCAGTATTTT. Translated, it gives CASSPSSGDITDTQYF.

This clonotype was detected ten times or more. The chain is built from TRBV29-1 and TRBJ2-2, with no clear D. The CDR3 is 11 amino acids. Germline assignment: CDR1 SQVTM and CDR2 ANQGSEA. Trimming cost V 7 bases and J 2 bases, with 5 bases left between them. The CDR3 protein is CSAFNTGELFF. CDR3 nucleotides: TGCAGCGCCTTCAACACCGGGGAGCTGTTTTTT.

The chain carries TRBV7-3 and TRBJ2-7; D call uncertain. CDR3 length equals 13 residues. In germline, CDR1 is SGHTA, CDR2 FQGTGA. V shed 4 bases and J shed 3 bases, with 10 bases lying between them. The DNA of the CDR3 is TGTGCCAGCAGCTCCGGGCCCGACTACGAGCAGTACTTC. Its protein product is CASSSGPDYEQYF.

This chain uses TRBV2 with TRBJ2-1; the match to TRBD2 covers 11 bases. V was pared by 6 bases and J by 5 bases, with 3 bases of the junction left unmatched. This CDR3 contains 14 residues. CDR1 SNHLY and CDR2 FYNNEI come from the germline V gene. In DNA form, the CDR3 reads TGTGCCAGCAGGGTAGCGGGAGGGCACAATGAGCAGTTCTTC. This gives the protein CASRVAGGHNEQFF.

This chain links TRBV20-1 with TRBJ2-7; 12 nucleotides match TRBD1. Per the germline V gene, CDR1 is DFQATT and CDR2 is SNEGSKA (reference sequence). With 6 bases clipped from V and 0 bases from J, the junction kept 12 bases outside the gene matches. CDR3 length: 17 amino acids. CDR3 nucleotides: TGCAGTGCATCCGGGACAGGGGGCAAGGGAAGCTCCTACGAGCAGTACTTC. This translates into CSASGTGGKGSSYEQYF.

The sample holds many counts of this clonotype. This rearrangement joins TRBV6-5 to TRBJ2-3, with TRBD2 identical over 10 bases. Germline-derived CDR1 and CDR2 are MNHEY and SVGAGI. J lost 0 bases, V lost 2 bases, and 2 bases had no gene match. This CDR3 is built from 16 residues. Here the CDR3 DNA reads TGTGCCAGCAGTTACCTACTAGCGGGGAGCACAGATACGCAGTATTTT. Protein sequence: CASSYLLAGSTDTQYF.

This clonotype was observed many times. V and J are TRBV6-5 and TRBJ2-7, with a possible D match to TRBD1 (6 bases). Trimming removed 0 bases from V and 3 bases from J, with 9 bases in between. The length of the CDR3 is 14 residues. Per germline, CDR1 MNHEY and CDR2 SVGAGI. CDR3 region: CASSYSWTDYEQYF. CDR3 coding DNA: TGTGCCAGCAGTTACTCGTGGACAGACTACGAGCAGTACTTC.

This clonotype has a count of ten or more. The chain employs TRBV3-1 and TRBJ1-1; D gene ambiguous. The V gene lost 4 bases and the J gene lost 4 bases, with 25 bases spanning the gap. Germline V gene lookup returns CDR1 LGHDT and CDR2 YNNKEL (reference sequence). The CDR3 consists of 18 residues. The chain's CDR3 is CASSPLTRGEGLSTEAFF. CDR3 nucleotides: TGTGCCAGCAGCCCCTTAACACGGGGAGAAGGTTTGAGCACTGAAGCTTTCTTT.

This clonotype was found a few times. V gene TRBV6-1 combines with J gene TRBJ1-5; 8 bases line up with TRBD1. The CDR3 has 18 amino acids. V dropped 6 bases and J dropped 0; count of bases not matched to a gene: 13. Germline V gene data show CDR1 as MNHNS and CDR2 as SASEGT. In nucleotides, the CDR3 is TGTGCCAGCAGCCCCGGGACAGGTCCCTCCTATAGCAATCAGCCCCAGCATTTT. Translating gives CASSPGTGPSYSNQPQHF.

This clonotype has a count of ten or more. In DNA form, the CDR3 reads TGCAGCGTTGGGCAGCGGGGAGATACGCAGTATTTT. It encodes CSVGQRGDTQYF. The chain employs TRBV29-1 and TRBJ2-3; 7 nucleotides line up with TRBD2. V lost 4 bases to trimming and J lost 5 bases; unmatched junction nucleotides: 3. The CDR3 loop spans 12 amino acids. Per germline, CDR1 SQVTM and CDR2 ANQGSEA.

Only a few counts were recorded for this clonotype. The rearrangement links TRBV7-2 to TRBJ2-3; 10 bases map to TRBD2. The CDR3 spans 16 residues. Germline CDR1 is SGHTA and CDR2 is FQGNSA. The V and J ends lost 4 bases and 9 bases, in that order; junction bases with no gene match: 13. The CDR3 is CASSSPSGGASWTQYF. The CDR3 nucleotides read TGTGCCAGCAGCTCACCGAGCGGGGGGGCATCGTGGACGCAGTATTTT.

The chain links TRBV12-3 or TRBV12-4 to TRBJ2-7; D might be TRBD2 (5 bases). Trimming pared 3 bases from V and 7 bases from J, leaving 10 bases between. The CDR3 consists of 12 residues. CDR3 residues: CASSFTGWEQYF. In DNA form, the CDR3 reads TGTGCCAGCAGTTTTACGGGGTGGGAGCAGTACTTC.

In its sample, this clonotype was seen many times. CDR3 residues: CSAPRSGSSRGYEQYF. CDR3 in DNA: TGCAGTGCCCCGAGGAGCGGGAGTTCCCGGGGGTACGAGCAGTACTTC. V is TRBV20-1 and J is TRBJ2-7; 8 bases map to TRBD2. Germline V gene lookup returns CDR1 DFQATT and CDR2 SNEGSKA (reference sequence). The CDR3 consists of 16 residues. Trimming at V came to 6 bases and at J to 4 bases, leaving 17 bases not matched to a gene.

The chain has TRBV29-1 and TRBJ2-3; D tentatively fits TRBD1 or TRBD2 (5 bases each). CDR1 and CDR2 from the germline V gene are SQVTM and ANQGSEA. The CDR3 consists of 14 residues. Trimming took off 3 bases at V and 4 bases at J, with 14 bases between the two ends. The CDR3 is CSVENVGDADTQYF. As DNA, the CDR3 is TGCAGCGTTGAGAATGTTGGGGACGCAGATACGCAGTATTTT.

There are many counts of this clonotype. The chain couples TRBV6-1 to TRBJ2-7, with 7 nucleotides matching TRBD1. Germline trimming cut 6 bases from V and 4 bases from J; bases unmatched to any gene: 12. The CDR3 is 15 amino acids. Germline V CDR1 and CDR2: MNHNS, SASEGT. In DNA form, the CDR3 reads TGTGCCAGCAGGGATCGACAGGGAATCGGGTACGAGCAGTACTTC. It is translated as CASRDRQGIGYEQYF.

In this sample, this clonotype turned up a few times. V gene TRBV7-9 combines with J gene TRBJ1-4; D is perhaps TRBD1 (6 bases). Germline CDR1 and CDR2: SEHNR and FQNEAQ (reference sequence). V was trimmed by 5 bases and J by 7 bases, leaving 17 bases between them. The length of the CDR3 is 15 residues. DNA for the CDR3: TGTGCCAGCAGCAACTACAGGGAGTCTGGTGAAAAACTGTTTTTT. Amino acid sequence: CASSNYRESGEKLFF.

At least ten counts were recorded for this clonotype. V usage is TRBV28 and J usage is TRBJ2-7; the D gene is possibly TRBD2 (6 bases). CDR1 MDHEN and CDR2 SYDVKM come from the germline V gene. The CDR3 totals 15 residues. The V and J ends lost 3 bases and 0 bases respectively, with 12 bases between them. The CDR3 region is CASSFEAGPSYEQYF. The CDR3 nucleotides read TGTGCCAGCAGTTTTGAGGCGGGACCCTCCTACGAGCAGTACTTC.

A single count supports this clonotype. CDR3 residues: CASSSQREIETQYF. The CDR3 DNA sequence: TGTGCCAGCAGTAGTCAGCGGGAGATCGAGACCCAGTACTTC. The chain joins TRBV25-1 to TRBJ2-5, with 8 bases aligning to TRBD2. CDR1 and CDR2 from the germline V gene are MGHDK and SYGVNS. Trimming cost V 5 bases and J 5 bases; bases outside gene matches: 7. The CDR3 totals 14 residues.